This T cell receptor (beta chain) was identified during a study of molecular identifiers for immune sequencing clone quantification. Between about 19,000 and 1,000,000 sorted cells, with 10%, 30% or 50% RNA, yielded naive CD8 libraries. Study observations and caveats: Clones exceeding 20 RNA copies carried over 97% of effector molecules but under 1% of naive-cell molecules. Spiked TCR RNA from one Jurkat cell reportedly showed up when mixed among one million naive cells.

CDR1 and CDR2 from the germline V gene are MNHEY and SVGEGT. The CDR3 runs to 17 residues. V trimming: 4 bases; J trimming: 4 bases; junction bases outside the gene matches: 12. Ten or more counts support this clonotype. Its matching antigen is unknown. In preparing bulk TCR libraries, previously described methods and listed TCR primers were used. TCRdb fed the PCR reads into MiXCR, producing one record per CDR3 protein. The profile shows around 89,000 distinct CDR3 sequences, about 20% of them singletons. This receptor was taken from a human donor in good health. Some libraries in this study had Jurkat cell RNA spiked in. Sequenced input: naive CD8+ T cells from blood, with Jurkat cell RNA spiked in. Subset noted: FACS-sorted CD8+CD4-CCR7+CD45RA+ naive T cells. The genes are TRBV6-2 or TRBV6-3 and TRBJ2-3, with 9 bases aligning to TRBD1. CDR3 DNA sequence: TGTGCCAGCAGTTTCCTGGCCGGGACAGGGATTCCAGATACGCAGTATTTT. Its protein product is CASSFLAGTGIPDTQYF.